This section outlines one T cell receptor beta chain sequence together with its context. A far larger clone is one base from this, pointing to a likely read error. The sample originates from a study of shared clonotypes between healthy human individuals. Unsorted PBMC contributed about 0.3 ug DNA, 25,000 to 35,000 T cell genomes, to each replicate PCR. TCRdb's copy holds only in-frame clones and misses some; the assay was immunoSEQ multiplex PCR. This table has roughly 500,000 clones, 81% appearing once. V dropped 6 bases and J dropped 5 bases, with 19 bases sitting between them. Germline lookup yields CDR1 MNHEY and CDR2 SVGAGI. CDR3 length: 15 residues.

This sequence joins TRBV6-5 and TRBJ1-2, with D tentatively TRBD1 (5 bases). This receptor was obtained from a woman aged 40 to 55 in good health. Some clones in this sample may be carry-over from other donors' samples. Sample: PBMCs. The CDR3 coding sequence is TGTGCCAGCAGCGTAGCTGACGGACATCAATATGGCTACACCTTC. It encodes CASSVADGHQYGYTF.